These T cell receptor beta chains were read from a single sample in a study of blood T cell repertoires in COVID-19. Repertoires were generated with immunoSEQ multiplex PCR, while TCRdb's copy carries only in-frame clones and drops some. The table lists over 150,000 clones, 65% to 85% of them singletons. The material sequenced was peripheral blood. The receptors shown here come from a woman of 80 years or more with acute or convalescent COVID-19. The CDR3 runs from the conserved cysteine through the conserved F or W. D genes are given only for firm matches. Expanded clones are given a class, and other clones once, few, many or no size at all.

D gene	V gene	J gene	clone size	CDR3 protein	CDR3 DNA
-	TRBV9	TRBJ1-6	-	CASSPRELNSPLHF	TGTGCCAGCAGCCCGCGGGAGCTTAATTCACCCCTCCACTTT
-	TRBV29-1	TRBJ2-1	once	CSASPRVDGEQFF	TGCAGCGCCTCCCCCAGGGTGGATGGTGAGCAGTTCTTC
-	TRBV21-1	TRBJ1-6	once	CASSKGSSVRDTTSSYNSPLHF	TGTGCCAGCAGCAAAGGCTCTTCTGTTCGGGACACGACGAGCTCCTATAATTCACCCCTCCACTTT
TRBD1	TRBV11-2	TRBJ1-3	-	CASSLGQSISGNTIYF	TGTGCCAGCAGCCTGGGACAGTCCATCTCTGGAAACACCATATATTTT
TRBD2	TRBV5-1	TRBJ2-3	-	CASSGTGTSRTDTQYF	TGCGCCAGCAGCGGAACCGGGACTAGCAGAACAGATACGCAGTATTTT
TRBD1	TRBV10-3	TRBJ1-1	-	CAISDVQGMGTEAFF	TGTGCCATCAGTGACGTACAGGGGATGGGGACTGAAGCTTTCTTT
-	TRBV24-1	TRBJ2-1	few	CATSQAGTDEQFF	TGTGCCACCAGCCAGGCGGGGACGGATGAGCAGTTCTTC
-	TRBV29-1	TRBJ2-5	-	CSVENGETQYF	TGCAGCGTTGAAAACGGGGAGACCCAGTACTTC
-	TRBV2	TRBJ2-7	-	CATRTDTYEQYF	TGTGCCACACGGACAGACACCTACGAGCAGTACTTC
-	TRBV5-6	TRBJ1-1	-	CASSQGGAGNTEAFF	TGTGCCAGCAGCCAAGGGGGGGCGGGGAACACTGAAGCTTTCTTT
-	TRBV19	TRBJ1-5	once	CASSIRGADNQPQHF	TGTGCCAGTAGTATACGGGGGGCCGACAATCAGCCCCAGCATTTT
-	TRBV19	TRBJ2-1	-	CASNQDYNEQFF	TGTGCCAGTAACCAGGACTACAATGAGCAGTTCTTC
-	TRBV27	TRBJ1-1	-	CASSFLRDTEAFF	TGTGCCAGCAGTTTTTTGAGGGACACTGAAGCTTTCTTT
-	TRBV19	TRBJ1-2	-	CASSIGQDPYYGYTF	TGTGCCAGTAGTATAGGACAGGATCCTTACTATGGCTACACCTTC
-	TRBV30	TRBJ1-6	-	CAWSVRLGSSYNSPLHF	TGTGCCTGGAGTGTACGATTGGGGAGCTCCTATAATTCACCCCTCCACTTT
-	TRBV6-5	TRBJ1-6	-	CASSYSDRHDSPLHF	TGTGCCAGCAGTTACTCTGATCGACACGATTCACCCCTCCACTTT
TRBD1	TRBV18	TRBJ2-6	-	CASPETGASGANVLTF	TGTGCCAGCCCGGAAACAGGGGCCTCTGGGGCCAACGTCCTGACTTTC
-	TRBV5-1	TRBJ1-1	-	CASSLALRRVDEAFF	TGCGCCAGCAGCTTGGCCCTCCGGAGGGTAGATGAAGCTTTCTTT
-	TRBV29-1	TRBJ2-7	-	CSVEEAVGTYEQYF	TGCAGCGTTGAGGAGGCAGTCGGCACCTACGAGCAGTACTTC
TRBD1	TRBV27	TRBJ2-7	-	CASSQGTGETRTYEQYF	TGTGCCAGCAGCCAGGGGACAGGGGAAACTCGAACCTACGAGCAGTACTTC
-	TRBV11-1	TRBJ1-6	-	CASSLQTGSRNSPLHF	TGTGCCAGCAGCCTCCAGACAGGCTCCCGGAATTCACCCCTCCACTTT
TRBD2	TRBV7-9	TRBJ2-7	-	CASSQIPRGGDEQYF	TGTGCCAGCAGCCAAATACCTCGGGGGGGAGACGAGCAGTACTTC
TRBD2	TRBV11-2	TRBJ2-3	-	CASSLGSGRGVSTDTQYF	TGTGCCAGCAGCTTAGGTAGCGGGAGAGGTGTCAGTACAGATACGCAGTATTTT
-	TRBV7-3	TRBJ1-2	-	CASSPAGVDGYTF	TGTGCCAGCAGCCCCGCAGGGGTGGATGGCTACACCTTC
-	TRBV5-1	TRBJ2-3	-	CASSGGTADTDTQYF	TGCGCCAGCAGCGGAGGGACAGCAGACACAGATACGCAGTATTTT
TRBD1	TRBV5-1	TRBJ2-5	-	CASSDGQGGSQETQYF	TGCGCCAGCAGCGATGGACAGGGAGGTTCCCAAGAGACCCAGTACTTC